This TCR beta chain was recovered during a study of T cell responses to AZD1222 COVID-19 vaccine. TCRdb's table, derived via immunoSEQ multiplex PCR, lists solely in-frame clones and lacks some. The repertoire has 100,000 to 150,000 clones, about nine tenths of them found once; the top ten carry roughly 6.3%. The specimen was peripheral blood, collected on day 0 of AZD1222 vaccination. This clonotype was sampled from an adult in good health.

The DNA of the CDR3 is TGCAGCGTTGAACCAACCGGGACAGGTGTCGTCAATGAGCAGTTCTTC. Translation gives CSVEPTGTGVVNEQFF. The chain carries TRBV29-1 and TRBJ2-1, with 8 bases aligning to TRBD1. The CDR3 is made up of 16 amino acids. Per germline, CDR1 SQVTM and CDR2 ANQGSEA. V was pared by 2 bases and J by 6 bases, with 12 bases of the junction left unmatched.